This TCR beta chain was sequenced during a study of T cell repertoires in cytomegalovirus infection (dated by TCRdb to 2018 to 2020). The study in broad terms: Donor HLA type was relevant to the analysis, because carriage of CMV infection together with the matching HLA type was indicated by public TCR beta signatures. What the study reported, not specific to this receptor: Cumulative frequency of public TCR beta family members discriminated carriers of CMV infection plus the relevant HLA type in this cohort and an independent roughly 320-donor cohort. The ex vivo response was dominated by HLA-C-restricted CMV-specific TCR beta clonotypes, which also provided the single most frequent clonotype in two of eight donors.

From the cysteine through the phenylalanine, the CDR3 covers 15 amino acids. Only the CDR3 region is kept as DNA, spanning 45 bases read in frame from base 1. V is shortened by 1 base, J by 0 bases, and the region joining them spans 9 bases. The germline V gene gives CDR1 as MGHRA and CDR2 as YSYEKL. The listed sequencing device is Illumina HiSeq 1500. In-frame beta chains were kept once TCRdb had trimmed the public reads at Q25 with fastp and called clones with MiXCR. Each entry is one CDR3 protein sequence, shown with its most common DNA and genes. The sample table shows approximately 700,000 distinct CDR3 sequences, and about a third are seen once. The ten largest make up 2.5% to 3% of the sample. This clonotype showed up just a few times. The target of this receptor is not known. No base qualities exist here, and no much larger clone lies one base off it.

Sequencing was performed on PBMCs. Recombination linked TRBV4-1 to TRBJ1-1, with the D gene not clear enough to name. The TCR comes from a human donor in good health (CMV status not recorded). Some clones in this sample may be carry-over from other donors' samples. The DNA sequence reads TGCGCCAGCAGCCAAGGTGGGGTTTTGAACACTGAAGCTTTCTTT. This yields the protein CASSQGGVLNTEAFF.